This TCR beta chain derives from a study of blood T cell repertoires in COVID-19 (dated by TCRdb to the early 2020s). Regarding the complete study: Samples covering the acute and convalescent phases of COVID-19 were provided by collaborators in the United States, Italy and Spain. The material from the prospective study consisted of cDNA or gDNA derived from T cells, B-cell-depleted T cells, or PBMCs. Subjects who had been exposed to COVID-19, were actively infected with it, or had recovered from it provided the deeply sampled blood TCRbeta repertoires that made up the dataset. The samples were drawn from the first 160 participants of the ongoing ImmuneRACE study and from some 1,300 subjects provided by 6 global collaborators. HLA class I and class II types, where available, came from metadata supplied by the sample provider rather than from assay-based typing. Sample metadata almost always included a de-identified subject ID, COVID-19 status, age in years and sex. The repertoires were released in a freely available public database meant as a resource for research on the immune response to SARS-CoV-2. The full study reports these points: The quantity of clinical and demographic metadata differed by source and by participant and was supplied without curation.

One collaborating source in Seattle enrolled patients while the patients were actively infected and followed the patients over time throughout the course of disease. Collaborating institutions collected whole blood in K2EDTA tubes following their own protocols. Collaborator samples were shipped for TCRbeta analysis as frozen whole blood, isolated PBMCs, or DNA extracted from either sample type. The immunoSEQ Assay, a bias-controlled multiplex PCR, was used to amplify TCRbeta CDR3 regions from genomic DNA. The authors' pipeline ran thus. The number of nucleated cells in each sample was estimated from the amplification of reference gene primers within the assay. To quantify the absolute abundance of each unique TCRbeta CDR3 rearrangement, sequence reads were collapsed and filtered. For each sample, productive Simpson clonality was calculated by taking the square root of Simpson's diversity index across productive rearrangements. Held by TCRdb, this immuneACCESS table contains in-frame sequences only and omits some clones. Under half of the omission traces to an unresolved V gene where checked; the cause of the rest is unknown. D and trimming were read from the DNA, whereas the V and J calls and clone size are those reported in that table. This sample lists 140,000 to 150,000 clones; around 85% were detected once. About 8% of the sample is in the top ten clones.

Based on the germline V gene, the CDR1 and CDR2 sequences are SGHTA and FQGNSA. V gives up 8 bases and J gives up 6 bases, and the segment between their germline ends measures 10 bases. The CDR3 contains 12 residues, cysteine and phenylalanine counted. Just the 36-base CDR3 DNA is kept, in frame starting at base 1. For this clone: This clone's antigen is unknown. No much larger clone is present one base from it, and per-base qualities are unavailable.

Sequenced input: peripheral blood. This chain is built from TRBV7-2 and TRBJ2-2; the D gene is perhaps TRBD1, from 5 matching bases. The sequence was collected from a woman aged 60-75 years with COVID-19, enrolled during active disease. The DNA is as follows: TGTGCCAGCGGAGACAGTCCCGGGGAGCTGTTTTTT. This codes for CASGDSPGELFF. Supplemented by the reference TRBV7-2 and TRBJ2-2 proteins around the CDR3, the complete variable domain is GAGVSQSPSNKVTEKGKDVELRCDPISGHTALYWYRQSLGQGLEFLIYFQGNSAPDKSGLPSDRFSAERTGGSVSTLTIQRTQQEDSAVYLCASGDSPGELFFGEGSRLTVL.